The 18 T cell receptor beta chains given below trace back to one sample, sequenced in a study of blood T cell repertoires in COVID-19. TCRdb keeps only in-frame clones here, not all; method: immunoSEQ multiplex PCR. The sample has hundreds of thousands of clones; about 89% are singletons. Sequencing used peripheral blood. The receptors here all came from a woman between 35 and 50 years old who had recovered from COVID-19.

The chain has TRBV21-1 and TRBJ2-1; no check of the table's D call, TRBD1, against the DNA was made. TRBV21-1 is given as a pseudogene. The CDR3 is 15 residues long. CDR3 sequence reads: CASSTTGSRYNEQFF. The DNA of the CDR3 is TGTGCCAGCAGCACCACAGGGAGTCGGTACAATGAGCAGTTCTTC.

In nucleotides, the CDR3 is TGTGCCAGCAGCCAAGTGGGGGGGTACACTGAAGCTTTCTTT. Translated, it gives CASSQVGGYTEAFF. V gene TRBV4-2 combines with J gene TRBJ1-1; possibly TRBD1 for D (5 bases). V lost 1 base to trimming and J lost 3 bases, with 9 bases between them. The CDR3 consists of 14 residues. From germline, CDR1 is LGHNA and CDR2 YNFKEQ.

The chain combines TRBV6-4 with TRBJ1-6; TRBD1 aligns across 9 bases. The J segment lost 0 bases and the V segment lost 3 bases, leaving 12 bases of the junction unmatched. The CDR3 is 20 amino acids. Germline V CDR1 and CDR2: MRHNA, SNTAGT. The CDR3 protein is CASSDSPGTGSSSYNSPLHF. CDR3 bases: TGTGCCAGCAGTGATTCCCCCGGGACAGGGAGTAGCTCCTATAATTCACCCCTCCACTTT.

The rearrangement joins TRBV9 to TRBJ1-1, with a possible D match to TRBD1 (6 bases). V lost 4 bases and J 5 bases, leaving 15 bases between the germline ends. Looked up from germline, CDR1 is SGDLS and CDR2 is YYNGEE. This CDR3 has 14 amino acids. The CDR3 region has the DNA TGTGCCAGCAGCCCACAGGGTGCGAGGACTGAAGCTTTCTTT. This codes for CASSPQGARTEAFF.

The chain joins TRBV11-2 to TRBJ1-5; D is undetermined. In germline, CDR1 is SGHAT, CDR2 FQNNGV. The V and J ends lost 1 base and 0 bases respectively, with 10 bases between them. The length of the CDR3 is 16 residues. CDR3 region: CASSLGQGLSNQPQHF. The CDR3 region has the DNA TGTGCCAGCAGCTTAGGCCAAGGACTTAGCAATCAGCCCCAGCATTTT.

The CDR3 DNA reads TGCGCCAGCAAGTCGGCAGGCACCACTGAAGCTTTCTTT. It encodes CASKSAGTTEAFF. The chain has TRBV5-1 and TRBJ1-1; D is unclear. CDR3 length: 13 residues. Per the germline V gene, CDR1 is SGHRS and CDR2 is YFSETQ. Trimming took off 6 bases at V and 4 bases at J, with 13 bases between the two ends.

The rearrangement uses TRBV3-1 (or the pseudogene TRBV3-2) and TRBJ2-1; D is uncertain. Trimming removed 4 bases from V and 5 bases from J, with 12 bases in between. The CDR3 sequence is 14 residues long. Per germline, CDR1 LGHDT and CDR2 YNNKEL (reference sequence). For the CDR3, the DNA is TGTGCCAGCAGCCCCGCGATCTTAAACAATGAGCAGTTCTTC. It yields the protein CASSPAILNNEQFF.

V and J are TRBV2 and TRBJ1-5; TRBD1 aligns across 7 bases. J was trimmed by 5 bases and V by 5 bases; bases with no gene match: 6. This CDR3 comprises 14 residues. Germline V gene data show CDR1 as SNHLY and CDR2 as FYNNEI. The CDR3 sequence is CASSQGGADQPQHF. Written as DNA, the CDR3 is TGTGCCAGCAGTCAGGGGGGAGCGGATCAGCCCCAGCATTTT.

This clone came up a few times. The DNA of the CDR3 is TGTGCCAGCAGCTTGATGACAGGCGAGGGCACTGAAGCTTTCTTT. It codes for CASSLMTGEGTEAFF. The chain employs TRBV7-2 and TRBJ1-1; TRBD1 is a possible D gene (6 bases). The CDR3 runs 15 residues. The V end was cut by 3 bases, the J end by 4 bases, with 15 bases between. CDR1 is SGHTA, CDR2 FQGNSA, per germline.

This clone was seen a single time. The chain's CDR3 is CASSPPRQGQETQYF. In DNA form, the CDR3 reads TGTGCCAGCAGTCCACCCCGACAGGGCCAAGAGACCCAGTACTTC. V is TRBV2 and J is TRBJ2-5; 7 bases fit TRBD1. The CDR3 sequence is 15 residues long. The V segment lost 5 bases and the J segment 1 base; nucleotides outside the gene matches: 7. Germline V gives CDR1 SNHLY, CDR2 FYNNEI.

The V call is TRBV6-5, the J call TRBJ1-6, with 10 bases lining up with TRBD1. V trimming: 5 bases; J trimming: 7 bases; junction bases outside the gene matches: 5. CDR3 size: 15 residues. Germline V gene sequence: CDR1 MNHEY, CDR2 SVGAGI. The CDR3 nucleotides read TGTGCCAGCAGTCCCAAGACAGGGGGCAATTCACCCCTCCACTTT. This sequence encodes CASSPKTGGNSPLHF.

V and J are TRBV25-1 and TRBJ1-5; TRBD1 aligns across 9 bases. Losses at the gene ends were 4 bases for V and 4 bases for J; bases not matched to a gene: 8. This CDR3 contains 16 residues. Germline V gives CDR1 MGHDK, CDR2 SYGVNS. The CDR3 coding sequence is TGTGCCAGCAGTGCTTCCCCCGGACAGGGGAATCAGCCCCAGCATTTT. Residues: CASSASPGQGNQPQHF.

The chain combines TRBV6-5 with TRBJ2-5, with no clear D. This CDR3 contains 13 residues. Trimming removed 7 bases from V and 7 bases from J, with 16 bases in between. Germline-derived CDR1 and CDR2 are MNHEY and SVGAGI. CDR3 residues: CASTSSSSGTQYF. CDR3 DNA sequence: TGTGCCAGCACCTCGAGCTCATCAGGGACCCAGTACTTC.

The chain employs TRBV7-8 and TRBJ1-2; tentatively, D is TRBD1 (5 bases). CDR1 and CDR2 from the germline V gene are SGHVS and FQNEAQ. Trimming removed 5 bases at V and 4 bases at J, with 20 bases between. The CDR3 contains 16 residues. The CDR3 region has the DNA TGTGCCAGCAGCAGGGTGGGAGGGGCCATCGGCTATGGCTACACCTTC. Its translation: CASSRVGGAIGYGYTF. The complete variable domain, with remaining parts taken from reference TRBV7-8 and TRBJ1-2, reads GAGVSQSPRYKVAKRGQDVALRCDPISGHVSLFWYQQALGQGPEFLTYFQNEAQLDKSGLPSDRFFAERPEGSVSTLKIQRTQQEDSAVYLCASSRVGGAIGYGYTFGSGTRLTVV.

The sample holds one count of this clone. The V call is TRBV24-1, the J call TRBJ1-4; D perhaps matches TRBD1 (5 bases). Trimming removed 4 bases from V and 2 bases from J, with 28 bases in between. Germline values: CDR1 KGHDR, CDR2 SFDVKD. There are 21 residues in the CDR3. The CDR3 loop is CATSELWGVKPSRPTNEKLFF. The CDR3 DNA is TGTGCCACCAGTGAACTTTGGGGGGTTAAACCCTCGCGGCCCACTAATGAAAAACTGTTTTTT.

The V and J genes are TRBV2 and TRBJ1-2, with a weak D call TRBD1 (5 bases). The CDR3 is 14 amino acids. Germline assignment: CDR1 SNHLY and CDR2 FYNNEI. Trimming shortened V by 6 bases and J by 0 bases, and 11 bases separated the two germline ends. The CDR3 here is CASRNRSSNYGYTF. CDR3 coding DNA: TGTGCCAGCAGGAACAGGAGCTCTAACTATGGCTACACCTTC.

J is TRBJ1-4 and V is TRBV5-1; weak D call: TRBD1 (5 bases). V was trimmed by 4 bases and J by 0 bases, leaving 10 bases between them. This CDR3 is 15 amino acids long. Germline lookup yields CDR1 SGHRS and CDR2 YFSETQ. CDR3 sequence (DNA): TGCGCCAGCAGCCGGGGGGTACCAACTAATGAAAAACTGTTTTTT. Translated, it gives CASSRGVPTNEKLFF.

The genes are TRBV19 and TRBJ1-2, with 10 bases lining up with TRBD1. V dropped 8 bases and J dropped 4; count of bases not matched to a gene: 4. CDR1 is LNHDA and CDR2 is SQIVND in the germline V gene (reference sequence). The CDR3 has 13 residues. The CDR3 coding sequence is TGTGCCAGTCGACAGGGGGCGAGCTATGGCTACACCTTC. Protein product: CASRQGASYGYTF.